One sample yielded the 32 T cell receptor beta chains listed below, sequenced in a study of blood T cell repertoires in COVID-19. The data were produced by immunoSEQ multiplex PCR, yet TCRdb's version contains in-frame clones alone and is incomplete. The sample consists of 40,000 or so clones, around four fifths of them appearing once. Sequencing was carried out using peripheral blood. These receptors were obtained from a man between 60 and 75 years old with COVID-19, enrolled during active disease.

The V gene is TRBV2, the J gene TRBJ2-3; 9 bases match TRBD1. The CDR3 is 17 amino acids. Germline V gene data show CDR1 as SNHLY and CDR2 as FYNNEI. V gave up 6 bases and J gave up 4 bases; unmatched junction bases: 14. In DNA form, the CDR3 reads TGTGCCAGCAGCGAATTGGACAGGGGCAGAGGCGCAGATACGCAGTATTTT. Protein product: CASSELDRGRGADTQYF.

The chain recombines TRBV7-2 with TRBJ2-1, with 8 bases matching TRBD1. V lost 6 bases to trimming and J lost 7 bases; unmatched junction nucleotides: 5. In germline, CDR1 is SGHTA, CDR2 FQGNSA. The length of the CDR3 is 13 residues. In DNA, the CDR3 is TGTGCCAGCAGTAGACAGGGGAAAAATGAGCAGTTCTTC. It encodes CASSRQGKNEQFF.

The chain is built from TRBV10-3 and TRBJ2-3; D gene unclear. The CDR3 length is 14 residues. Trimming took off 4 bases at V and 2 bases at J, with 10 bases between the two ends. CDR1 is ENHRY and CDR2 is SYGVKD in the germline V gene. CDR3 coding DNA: TGTGCCATCAGTGCGGCGGTGCACACAGATACGCAGTATTTT. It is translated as CAISAAVHTDTQYF.

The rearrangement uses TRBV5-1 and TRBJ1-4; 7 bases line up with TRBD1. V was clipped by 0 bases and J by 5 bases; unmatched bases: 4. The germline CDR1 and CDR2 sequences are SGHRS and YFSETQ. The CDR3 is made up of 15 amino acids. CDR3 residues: CASSLEDRANEKLFF. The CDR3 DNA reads TGCGCCAGCAGCTTGGAAGACAGGGCCAATGAAAAACTGTTTTTT.

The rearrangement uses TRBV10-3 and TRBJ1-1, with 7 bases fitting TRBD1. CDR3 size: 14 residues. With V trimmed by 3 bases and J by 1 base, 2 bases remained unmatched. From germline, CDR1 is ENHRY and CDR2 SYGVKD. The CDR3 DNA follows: TGTGCCATCAGTGAAAGGGACAGGAACACTGAAGCTTTCTTT. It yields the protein CAISERDRNTEAFF.

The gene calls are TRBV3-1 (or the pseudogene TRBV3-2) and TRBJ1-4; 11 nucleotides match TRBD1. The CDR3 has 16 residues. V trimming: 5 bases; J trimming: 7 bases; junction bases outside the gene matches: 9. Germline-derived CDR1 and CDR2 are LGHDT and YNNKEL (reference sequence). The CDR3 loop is CASSRRTGGGGEKLFF. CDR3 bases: TGTGCCAGCAGCAGGCGGACAGGGGGCGGTGGTGAAAAACTGTTTTTT.

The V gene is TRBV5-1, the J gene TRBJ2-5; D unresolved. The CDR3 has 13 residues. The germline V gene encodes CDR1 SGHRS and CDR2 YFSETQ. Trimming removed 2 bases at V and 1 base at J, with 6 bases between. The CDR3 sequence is CASSFGSQETQYF. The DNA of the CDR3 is TGCGCCAGCAGCTTCGGTAGCCAAGAGACCCAGTACTTC.

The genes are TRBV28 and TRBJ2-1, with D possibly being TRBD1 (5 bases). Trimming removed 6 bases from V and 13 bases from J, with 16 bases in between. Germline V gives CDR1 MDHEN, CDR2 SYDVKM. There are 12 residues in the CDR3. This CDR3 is CASSPVGRVQFF. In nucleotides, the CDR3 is TGTGCCAGCAGCCCCGTGGGCAGGGTACAGTTCTTC.

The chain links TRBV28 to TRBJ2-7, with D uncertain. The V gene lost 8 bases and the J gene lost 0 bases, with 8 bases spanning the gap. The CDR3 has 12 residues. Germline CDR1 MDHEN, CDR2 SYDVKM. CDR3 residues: CASSYYSYEQYF. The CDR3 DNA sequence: TGTGCCAGCTCCTACTACTCCTACGAGCAGTACTTC.

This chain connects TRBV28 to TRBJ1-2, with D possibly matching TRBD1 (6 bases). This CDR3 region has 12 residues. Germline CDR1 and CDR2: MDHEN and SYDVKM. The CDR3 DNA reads TGTGTCGCACAGGGCGAGGCCTATGGCTACACCTTC. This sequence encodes CVAQGEAYGYTF.

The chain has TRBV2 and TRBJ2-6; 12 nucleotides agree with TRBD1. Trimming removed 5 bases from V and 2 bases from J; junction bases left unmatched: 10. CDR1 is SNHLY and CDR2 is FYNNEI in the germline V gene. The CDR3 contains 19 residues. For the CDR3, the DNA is TGTGCCAGCAGTACCCCGGGACAGGGGGCTTTTGCTGGGGCCAACGTCCTGACTTTC. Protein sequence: CASSTPGQGAFAGANVLTF. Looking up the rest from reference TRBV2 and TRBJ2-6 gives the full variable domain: EPEVTQTPSHQVTQMGQEVILRCVPISNHLYFYWYRQILGQKVEFLVSFYNNEISEKSEIFDDQFSVERPDGSNFTLKIRSTKLEDSAMYFCASSTPGQGAFAGANVLTFGAGSRLTVL.

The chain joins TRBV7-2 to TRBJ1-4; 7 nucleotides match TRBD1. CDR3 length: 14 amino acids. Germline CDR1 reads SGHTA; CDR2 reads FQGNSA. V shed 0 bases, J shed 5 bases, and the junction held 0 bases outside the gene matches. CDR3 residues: CASSLARGNEKLFF. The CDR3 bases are TGTGCCAGCAGCTTAGCCAGGGGGAATGAAAAACTGTTTTTT. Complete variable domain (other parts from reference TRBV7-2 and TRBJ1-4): GAGVSQSPSNKVTEKGKDVELRCDPISGHTALYWYRQSLGQGLEFLIYFQGNSAPDKSGLPSDRFSAERTGGSVSTLTIQRTQQEDSAVYLCASSLARGNEKLFFGSGTQLSVL.

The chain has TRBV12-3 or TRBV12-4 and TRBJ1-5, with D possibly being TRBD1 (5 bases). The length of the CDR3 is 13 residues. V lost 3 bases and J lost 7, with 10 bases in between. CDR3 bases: TGTGCCAGCAGTTTGCAGGGTTGGCAGCCCCAGCATTTT. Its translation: CASSLQGWQPQHF.

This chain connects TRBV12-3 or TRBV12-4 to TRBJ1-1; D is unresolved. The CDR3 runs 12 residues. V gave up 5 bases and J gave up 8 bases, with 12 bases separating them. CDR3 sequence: CASSLVPREAFF. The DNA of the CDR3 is TGTGCCAGCAGTCTTGTTCCCAGGGAAGCTTTCTTT.

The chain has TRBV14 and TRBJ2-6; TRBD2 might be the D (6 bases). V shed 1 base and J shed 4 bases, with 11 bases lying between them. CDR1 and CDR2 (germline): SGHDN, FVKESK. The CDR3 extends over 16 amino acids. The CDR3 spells CASSQGYGSGANVLTF. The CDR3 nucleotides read TGTGCCAGCAGCCAAGGTTACGGGAGCGGGGCCAACGTCCTGACTTTC.

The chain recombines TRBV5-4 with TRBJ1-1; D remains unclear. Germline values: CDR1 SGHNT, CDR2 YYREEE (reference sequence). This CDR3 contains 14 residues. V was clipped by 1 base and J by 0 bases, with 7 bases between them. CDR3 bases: TGTGCCAGCAGCTTGTACCGGTTGAACACTGAAGCTTTCTTT. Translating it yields CASSLYRLNTEAFF. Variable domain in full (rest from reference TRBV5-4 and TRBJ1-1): ETGVTQSPTHLIKTRGQQVTLRCSSQSGHNTVSWYQQALGQGPQFIFQYYREEENGRGNFPPRFSGLQFPNYSSELNVNALELDDSALYLCASSLYRLNTEAFFGQGTRLTVV.

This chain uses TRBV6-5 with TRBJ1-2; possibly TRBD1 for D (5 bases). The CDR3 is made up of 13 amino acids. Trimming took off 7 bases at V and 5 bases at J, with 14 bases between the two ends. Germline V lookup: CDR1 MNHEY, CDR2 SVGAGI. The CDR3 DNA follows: TGTGCCAGCACTTCGTGGGGCATATATGGCTACACCTTC. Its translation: CASTSWGIYGYTF.

CDR3 coding DNA: TGTGCCAGCAGCCTCCTGGCGGGGGAAGCGGGCACTGAAGCTTTCTTT. Translation gives CASSLLAGEAGTEAFF. The genes are TRBV9 and TRBJ1-1; possibly TRBD1 for D (5 bases). Germline lookup yields CDR1 SGDLS and CDR2 YYNGEE. V was clipped by 4 bases and J by 4 bases, with 20 bases between them. The CDR3 has 16 amino acids.

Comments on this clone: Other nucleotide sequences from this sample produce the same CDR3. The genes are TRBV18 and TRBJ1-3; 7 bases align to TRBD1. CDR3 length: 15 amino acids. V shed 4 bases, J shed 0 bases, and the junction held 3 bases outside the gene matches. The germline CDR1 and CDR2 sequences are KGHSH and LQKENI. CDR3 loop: CASSLGTASGNTIYF. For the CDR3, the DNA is TGTGCCAGCTCACTTGGGACAGCCTCTGGAAACACCATATATTTT.

CDR3 in DNA: TGTGCCAGCAGTTCGCCAGATGTGATCATTCAGTACTTC. Translated: CASSSPDVIIQYF. The chain links TRBV28 to TRBJ2-4; D ambiguous. The CDR3 covers 13 residues. Germline V gives CDR1 MDHEN, CDR2 SYDVKM. The V end lost 4 bases, the J end lost 9 bases, and 13 bases lay between the germline ends.

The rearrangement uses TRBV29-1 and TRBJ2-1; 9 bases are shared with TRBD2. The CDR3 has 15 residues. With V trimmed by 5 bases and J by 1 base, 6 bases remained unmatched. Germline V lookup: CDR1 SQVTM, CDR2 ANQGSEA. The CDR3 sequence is CSVRSGSLSYNEQFF. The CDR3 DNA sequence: TGCAGCGTTCGTAGCGGGAGTTTATCCTACAATGAGCAGTTCTTC.

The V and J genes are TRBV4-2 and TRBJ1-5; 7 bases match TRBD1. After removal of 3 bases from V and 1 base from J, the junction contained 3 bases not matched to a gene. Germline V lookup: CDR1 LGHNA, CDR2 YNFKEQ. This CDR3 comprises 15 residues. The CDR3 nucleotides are TGTGCCAGCAGCCATAACAGGGGCAGCAATCAGCCCCAGCATTTT. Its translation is CASSHNRGSNQPQHF.

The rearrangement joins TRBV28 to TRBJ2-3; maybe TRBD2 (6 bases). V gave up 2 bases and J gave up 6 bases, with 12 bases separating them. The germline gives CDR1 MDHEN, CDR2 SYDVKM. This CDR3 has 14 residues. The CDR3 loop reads CASSLGGAGDTQYF. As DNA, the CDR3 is TGTGCCAGCAGTTTAGGAGGGGCGGGGGATACGCAGTATTTT.

CDR3 amino acids: CASTLTSGTTYEQYF. DNA of the CDR3: TGTGCCAGCACCCTTACTAGCGGGACTACCTACGAGCAGTACTTC. The J gene is TRBJ2-7, the V gene TRBV27; 10 bases fit TRBD2. The CDR3 loop spans 15 amino acids. CDR1 MNHEY and CDR2 SMNVEV come from the germline V gene (reference sequence). After removal of 7 bases from V and 2 bases from J, the junction contained 8 bases not matched to a gene.

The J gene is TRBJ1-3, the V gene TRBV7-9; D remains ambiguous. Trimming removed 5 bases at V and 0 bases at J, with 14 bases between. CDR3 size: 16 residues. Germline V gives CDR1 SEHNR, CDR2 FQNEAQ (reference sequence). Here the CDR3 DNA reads TGTGCCAGCAGCGCCCCCGGGTTAAGCTCTGGAAACACCATATATTTT. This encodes CASSAPGLSSGNTIYF.

CDR3 nucleotides: TGTGCCAGTAAGCCACTTTATAGCAATCAGCCCCAGCATTTT. Amino acid sequence: CASKPLYSNQPQHF. The rearrangement uses TRBV19 and TRBJ1-5; D not certain. Germline assignment: CDR1 LNHDA and CDR2 SQIVND (reference sequence). V lost 7 bases, J lost 0 bases, and 10 bases lay in between. There are 14 residues in the CDR3.

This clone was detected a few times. Here the CDR3 reads CASSWDRANYGYTF. DNA for the CDR3: TGTGCCAGCAGCTGGGACAGGGCTAACTATGGCTACACCTTC. This chain links TRBV5-6 with TRBJ1-2; 9 nucleotides match TRBD1. Trimming cost V 3 bases and J 0 bases; bases outside gene matches: 0. In germline, CDR1 is SGHDT, CDR2 YYEEEE. This CDR3 has 14 amino acids.

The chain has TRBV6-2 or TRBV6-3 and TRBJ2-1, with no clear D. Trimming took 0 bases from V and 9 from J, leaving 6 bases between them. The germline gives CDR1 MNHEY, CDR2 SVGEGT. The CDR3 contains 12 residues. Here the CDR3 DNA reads TGTGCCAGCAGTTACTCTAGTGCTGAGCAGTTCTTC. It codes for CASSYSSAEQFF.

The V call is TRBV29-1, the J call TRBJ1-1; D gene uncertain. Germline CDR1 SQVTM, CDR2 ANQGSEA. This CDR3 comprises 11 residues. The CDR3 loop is CSGEGNTEAFF. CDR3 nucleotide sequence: TGCAGTGGAGAGGGGAACACTGAAGCTTTCTTT.

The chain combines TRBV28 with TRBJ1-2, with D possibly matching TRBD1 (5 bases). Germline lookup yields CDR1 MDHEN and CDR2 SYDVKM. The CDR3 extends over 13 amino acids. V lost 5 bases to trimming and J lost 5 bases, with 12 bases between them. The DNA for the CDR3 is TGTGCCAGCAGTCTGACAGTTTCTTATGGCTACACCTTC. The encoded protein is CASSLTVSYGYTF.

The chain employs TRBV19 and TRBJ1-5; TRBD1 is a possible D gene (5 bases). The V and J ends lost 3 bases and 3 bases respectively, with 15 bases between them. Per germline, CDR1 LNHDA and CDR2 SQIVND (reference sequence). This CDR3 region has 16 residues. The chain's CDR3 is CASSIPWRGDNQPQHF. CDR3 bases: TGTGCCAGTAGTATCCCATGGAGGGGTGACAATCAGCCCCAGCATTTT.

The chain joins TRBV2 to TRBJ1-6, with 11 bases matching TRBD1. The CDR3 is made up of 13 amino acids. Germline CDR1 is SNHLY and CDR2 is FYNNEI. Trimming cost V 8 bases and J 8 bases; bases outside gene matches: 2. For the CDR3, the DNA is TGTGCCAGCGCGGGACAGGGGGATTCACCCCTCCACTTT. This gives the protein CASAGQGDSPLHF.